One TCR beta chain is described in this entry. Its matching antigen is unknown. The data stem from a study of T cells in Graves' hyperthyroidism and ophthalmopathy. Study observations and caveats: Ophthalmopathy and stable hyperthyroidism were told apart by a 13 V-J model. Clonotypes that were expanded in thyroid above 0.001 mostly appeared in blood too.

Authors of the study amplified TCR beta CDR3 regions from RNA transcripts. Primed by the HTBI set, a first-round RT-PCR was run on the TCR CDR3. TCRdb re-called the multiplex PCR reads through MiXCR, storing one row per CDR3 protein. The sample records about 600,000 distinct CDR3 sequences, 12% to 15% being singletons. Disease lasting under 3 months, a NOSPECS grade of at least 4, and a Clinical Activity Score of at least 3 were features of the ophthalmopathy patients. Uncontrolled infection, other autoimmune disease, pregnancy or lactation disqualified patients from enrolment. The CDR3 spans 15 residues. The V end lost 5 bases, the J end lost 1 base, and 10 bases lay between the germline ends. Germline V gives CDR1 SGHRS, CDR2 YFSETQ.

The TCR originated in a woman under 30 with Graves' ophthalmopathy. Source material: blood. The genes are TRBV5-1 and TRBJ2-6, with D possibly being TRBD1 (5 bases). The CDR3 region has the DNA TGCGCCAGCAGACAACAGGTATCTGGGGCCAACGTCCTGACTTTC. Its protein is CASRQQVSGANVLTF.